Following are 9 T cell receptor beta chains from one sample sequenced in a study of shared clonotypes between healthy human individuals (TCRdb year 2020). Libraries were built with the immunoSEQ multiplex PCR assay. TCRdb holds this immuneACCESS table with in-frame rearrangements only. Some clones are missing; in checked studies, unresolved V genes explain under half, and the rest has no known cause. For this sample the table gives 450,000 to 500,000 clones, of which 65% to 85% were detected only once. The top ten hold roughly 13% of the sample. Sequences were obtained from PBMCs. These TCRs come from a woman aged 40 to 50 in good health. Some clones in this sample may be carry-over from other donors' samples.

Note on this clone: Given a far larger clone just one base away, this is likely a sequencing read error. The chain is built from TRBV5-1 and TRBJ2-6; a possible D gene is TRBD1 (5 bases). The CDR3 sequence is 15 residues long. The germline V gene has CDR1 SGHRS and CDR2 YFSETQ. The CDR3 spells CASSQGGSGANVLIF. In DNA, the CDR3 is TGCGCCAGCAGCCAAGGTGGCTCTGGGGCCAACGTCCTGATTTTC. Variable domain in full (rest from reference TRBV5-1 and TRBJ2-6): KAGVTQTPRYLIKTRGQQVTLSCSPISGHRSVSWYQQTPGQGLQFLFEYFSETQRNKGNFPGRFSGRQFSNSRSEMNVSTLELGDSALYLCASSQGGSGANVLIFGAGSRLTVL.

The chain employs TRBV4-1 and TRBJ1-1; a possible D gene is TRBD1 (6 bases). The germline gives CDR1 MGHRA, CDR2 YSYEKL. Trimming left V 0 bases short and J 1 base short, with 9 bases between. The CDR3 extends over 15 amino acids. DNA of the CDR3: TGCGCCAGCAGCCAAGAGCTGGGGGCGAACACTGAAGCTTTCTTT. This translates into CASSQELGANTEAFF.

This clone was found once. The chain recombines TRBV15 with TRBJ2-4; TRBD1 matches 7 bases. V dropped 0 bases and J dropped 2; count of bases not matched to a gene: 4. From germline, CDR1 is LNHNV and CDR2 YYDKDF (reference sequence). This CDR3 is 16 amino acids long. The CDR3 region has the DNA TGTGCCACCAGCAGAGAATCGACAGGGTCCAAAAACATTCAGTACTTC. Translated, it gives CATSRESTGSKNIQYF.

In its sample, this clone was seen once. CDR3 sequence: CASSSPGGGRGNQPQHF. The CDR3 DNA reads TGTGCCAGCAGTTCTCCCGGGGGCGGGAGAGGAAATCAGCCCCAGCATTTT. The chain has TRBV28 and TRBJ1-5; perhaps TRBD1 as D (6 bases). V was shortened by 4 bases and J by 4 bases, with 20 bases between the two germline ends. The V gene's germline CDR1 is MDHEN and CDR2 SYDVKM. This CDR3 spans 17 amino acids.

On this clone itself: A far larger clone is just one base off, so this is likely a read error. The CDR3 protein is CTSSLDGTGDREAFF. Written as DNA, the CDR3 is TGTACCAGCAGCTTAGACGGGACAGGGGACCGTGAAGCTTTCTTT. V and J are TRBV7-9 and TRBJ1-1; 10 bases fit TRBD1. This CDR3 is built from 15 residues. Germline assignment: CDR1 SEHNR and CDR2 FQNEAQ (reference sequence).

The chain is built from TRBV5-4 and TRBJ2-7; 14 bases match TRBD2. V was pared by 4 bases and J by 4 bases, with 4 bases of the junction left unmatched. Germline assignment: CDR1 SGHNT and CDR2 YYREEE (reference sequence). The CDR3 has 15 amino acids. The CDR3 region is CASSQGLAGDYEQYF. The CDR3 coding sequence is TGTGCCAGCAGCCAGGGACTAGCGGGAGATTACGAGCAGTACTTC.

This chain joins TRBV7-2 and TRBJ1-1; the D gene is possibly TRBD1 (5 bases). The V end was cut by 10 bases, the J end by 1 base, with 16 bases between. CDR3 length: 14 amino acids. Germline V gene data show CDR1 as SGHTA and CDR2 as FQGNSA. DNA for the CDR3: TGTGCCAACCGCCCTCTGGGACCGAACACTGAAGCTTTCTTT. Its protein product is CANRPLGPNTEAFF.

This chain connects TRBV7-9 to TRBJ2-5, with no clear D. This CDR3 is 11 amino acids long. Trimming stripped 8 bases from V and 2 bases from J, with 6 bases between. Germline lookup yields CDR1 SEHNR and CDR2 FQNEAQ (reference sequence). The CDR3 nucleotides read TGTGCCAGCCAGGCTCAAGAGACCCAGTACTTC. Amino acids: CASQAQETQYF.

V is TRBV30 and J is TRBJ1-5; D call uncertain. The CDR3 spans 13 residues. V lost 0 bases and J lost 9, with 12 bases in between. CDR1 is GTSNPN and CDR2 is SVGIG in the germline V gene (reference sequence). The DNA for the CDR3 is TGTGCCTGGAGTGTGGGAGCGGGCGGGCCCCAGCATTTT. Translation gives CAWSVGAGGPQHF.